This T cell receptor beta chain was identified in a study of T cell responses to AZD1222 COVID-19 vaccine (dated by TCRdb to about 2021). In terms of the full investigation: TCR sequencing was performed for about 250 trial participants, of whom some 200 were given two doses of AZD1222 and some 25 were given two doses of MenACWY control vaccine. Trial participants were enrolled by age into 18-55, 56-69 and 70-plus year subgroups, with approximately 160, 26 and 62 TCR-sequenced participants respectively. Study-wide conclusions, independent of this receptor: In the small 56-69-year group, the increase in depth fell short of significance, most likely because of low power. Epitopes outside the regions mutated in the B.1.351 and B.1.1.7 variants were reportedly recognized by nearly half of the unique spike-specific TCRs. The whole spike protein was spanned by vaccine-associated CD4 TCRs, and dominant responses were seen in regions 160-218 and 743-854. Only 5 to 7 AZD1222 recipients were SARS-CoV-2 seropositive at baseline, limiting conclusions about previously exposed vaccinees. Participants were mostly white British, with more females than males. The authors suggested clonal diversity may have been underestimated. No day 14 peak-response samples were available, so repertoires were characterized only after the peak T cell response. Spike-specific TCR breadth and depth rose significantly after two AZD1222 doses compared with day 0 and with MenACWY recipients.

The CDR3 regions of human TCRbeta chains were subjected to immunosequencing. The source study handled its data this way. Repertoire TCRs were matched against a reference library of SARS-CoV-2-specific TCRs generated with the MIRA antigen-specificity platform. Breadth was defined as the fraction of unique TCRs that were SARS-CoV-2-associated. Depth was defined as the fraction of total T cells that were SARS-CoV-2-associated. Using the MIRA data, each spike-specific TCR was assigned both to the spike region to which the TCR was reactive and to a CD4 or CD8 class. Log10-transformed breadth and depth values were compared by one-way ANOVA with Sidak's multiple comparisons tests. Drawn from immuneACCESS, this table holds only the in-frame rearrangements with V and J called that TCRdb kept. Clones are partly lost; checked studies trace under half to an unresolved V gene and leave the rest unexplained. V, J and clone size are taken as reported in that table, and D and trimming were inferred from the DNA itself. The sample table shows roughly 80,000 clones, and 70% to 90% are seen once. The ten most abundant clones make up around 5.1% of the sample.

Of note for this clone: The antigen this receptor binds is unknown. Per-base quality was not reported, and no clone a single base away is much larger than it.

The CDR3 spans 12 residues, from the cysteine through the phenylalanine. CDR3 DNA only is kept here, 36 bases in frame from base 1. CDR1 and CDR2 are read off the germline V gene (reference sequence) as PRHDT and FYEKMQ. V drops 5 bases and J drops 4 bases, leaving 8 bases in between. This specimen's time point label, interpreted: baseline before first vaccination. This specimen's treatment or condition label, interpreted: meningococcal conjugate vaccine given as trial control. Samples from vaccinated people were obtained from the UK trials COV001 and COV002, which included a single-blind randomized controlled phase 2/3 trial of AZD1222 (ChAdOx1 nCoV-19) in healthy adults. Trial participant PBMC samples were collected at day 0 and day 28 after the second dose for TCRbeta chain sequencing.

The chain is encoded by TRBV13 joined to TRBJ1-1; no confident D gene assignment can be made. The sample here was peripheral blood, taken on day 0 of MenACWY control vaccination. This TCR came from an adult in good health. CDR3 region: CASSPGSTEAFF. The nucleotide sequence is given as TGTGCCAGCAGCCCTGGGAGCACTGAAGCTTTCTTT.